This T cell receptor beta chain appears in the sequencing data of a study of blood T cell repertoires in COVID-19 (dated by TCRdb to 2019 to 2021). Turning to the overall study: Samples from collaborators originated in the United States, Italy and Spain and spanned both the acute and convalescent phases of COVID-19. The prospective study material was composed of cDNA or gDNA derived from T cells, B-cell-depleted T cells, or PBMCs. The dataset comprised deeply sampled blood TCRbeta repertoires from subjects exposed to, actively infected with, or recovered from COVID-19. The repertoires were made available in a free public database intended to serve as a resource for research on the immune response to SARS-CoV-2. The samples were drawn from two sources: the first 160 participants of the ongoing ImmuneRACE study, and fewer than 1,500 subjects contributed by 6 global collaborators. The sample metadata nearly always contained a de-identified subject ID, COVID-19 status, age in years and sex. Where available, HLA class I and class II types were obtained from metadata supplied by the sample provider rather than from assay-based typing. On the study overall, not on this receptor specifically: How much clinical and demographic metadata was included differed by source and by participant, and the metadata was provided uncurated.

The germline V gene provides CDR1 MGHRA and CDR2 YSYEKL. CDR3 length: 14 amino acids, cysteine to phenylalanine. CDR3 DNA only is kept here, 42 bases in frame from base 1. V sheds 0 bases and J sheds 6 bases, leaving 9 bases between their ends. Whole blood was collected in K2EDTA tubes by collaborating institutions according to the institutions' own protocols. Collaborator samples were shipped for TCRbeta analysis as frozen whole blood, isolated PBMCs, or DNA extracted from either sample type. About this clone itself: No cognate antigen has been identified for it. One base away there is no much larger clone; base qualities are not given.

The immunoSEQ Assay, a bias-controlled multiplex PCR, was used to amplify TCRbeta CDR3 regions from genomic DNA. The paper's data handling went like this. The number of nucleated cells in each sample was estimated by amplification of reference gene primers within the assay. To quantify the absolute abundance of each unique TCRbeta CDR3 rearrangement, sequence reads were collapsed and filtered. For each sample, productive Simpson clonality was calculated as the square root of Simpson's diversity index over productive rearrangements. In TCRdb, the immuneACCESS table is reduced to in-frame sequences with V and J assigned. These tables do not hold every clone; where another copy was compared, an unresolved V gene accounts for under half, and the others remain unexplained. V, J and clone size were drawn from that table, and D and trimming were deduced from the DNA. The sample data list about 160,000 clones, and about nine tenths of these were observed just once. The ten largest clones represent about 2.3% of the sample.

This TCR came from a man aged 18-30 years with acute or convalescent COVID-19. Source material: peripheral blood. The receptor chain draws on TRBV4-1 and TRBJ1-5, with TRBD1 as a weak D call on 5 bases. The CDR3 is CASSQDSGSQPQHF. The nucleotide sequence is TGCGCCAGCAGCCAAGATTCAGGGTCTCAGCCCCAGCATTTT.